These 20 T cell receptor beta chains originate from one sample sequenced in a study of blood T cell repertoires in COVID-19. Profiled with immunoSEQ multiplex PCR; TCRdb holds only in-frame clones, not every one. Altogether 50,000 to 65,000 clones are present, 72% being singletons, with the ten largest covering approximately 4.8%. The material sequenced was peripheral blood. These receptors were collected from a woman in her 70s with COVID-19, enrolled during active disease.

This chain joins TRBV19 and TRBJ1-3, with TRBD1 matching 7 bases. The length of the CDR3 is 16 residues. The ends lost 6 bases at V and 0 bases at J; junction bases unmatched: 8. Germline V gene data show CDR1 as LNHDA and CDR2 as SQIVND (reference sequence). The CDR3 DNA reads TGTGCCAGTAGCCACAGGGGACAACTCTCTGGAAACACCATATATTTT. Protein sequence: CASSHRGQLSGNTIYF.

This chain connects TRBV5-1 to TRBJ1-2, with D possibly being TRBD1 (5 bases). The length of the CDR3 is 15 residues. Trimming stripped 4 bases from V and 4 bases from J, with 17 bases between. CDR1 is SGHRS and CDR2 is YFSETQ in the germline V gene. The DNA of the CDR3 is TGCGCCAGCAGCCCCAGGGTATCGGGTCCCTATGGCTACACCTTC. It specifies CASSPRVSGPYGYTF.

This clone was seen once. The V and J genes are TRBV6-1 and TRBJ2-3; 10 nucleotides align to TRBD2. Germline V gene lookup returns CDR1 MNHNS and CDR2 SASEGT. The V segment lost 2 bases and the J segment 4 bases; nucleotides outside the gene matches: 9. The CDR3 has 17 amino acids. CDR3 in DNA: TGTGCCAGCAGTGAAAGGGCTAGCGGGAGCTTCTCAGATACGCAGTATTTT. It translates to CASSERASGSFSDTQYF.

The chain is built from TRBV5-6 and TRBJ2-7; 8 nucleotides align to TRBD1. This CDR3 is 14 amino acids long. Germline loops: CDR1 SGHDT, CDR2 YYEEEE. With V trimmed by 0 bases and J by 6 bases, 5 bases remained unmatched. The CDR3 nucleotides are TGTGCCAGCAGCTTGGGACAGGGGACGGGCGAGCAGTACGTC. Protein product: CASSLGQGTGEQYV.

The table lists this clone with a few counts. The chain employs TRBV2 and TRBJ1-6; maybe TRBD1 (6 bases). V gave up 0 bases and J gave up 13 bases, with 22 bases separating them. Germline CDR1 SNHLY, CDR2 FYNNEI. The CDR3 consists of 17 residues. In DNA, the CDR3 is TGTGCCAGCAGTGAAGCCCTCAGATCAGGGGCCGGGCGTCCCCTCCACTTT. It is translated as CASSEALRSGAGRPLHF.

V gene TRBV6-1 combines with J gene TRBJ1-5, with D perhaps TRBD1 (6 bases). Germline CDR1 is MNHNS and CDR2 is SASEGT. The CDR3 is made up of 16 amino acids. Trimming removed 3 bases at V and 3 bases at J, with 15 bases between. CDR3 sequence: CASSEHRNRDNQPQHF. CDR3 in DNA: TGTGCCAGCAGTGAGCATAGAAACAGGGACAATCAGCCCCAGCATTTT.

The rearrangement links TRBV2 to TRBJ2-5, with TRBD1 identical over 7 bases. J was trimmed by 5 bases and V by 6 bases; bases with no gene match: 6. Per germline, CDR1 SNHLY and CDR2 FYNNEI. The CDR3 has 13 residues. The DNA for the CDR3 is TGTGCCAGCAGCGTGGGACAGCGGGAGACCCAGTACTTC. It translates to CASSVGQRETQYF.

This clone was observed a handful of times. The chain uses TRBV7-2 and TRBJ1-2; D not certain. V was pared by 5 bases and J by 4 bases, with 8 bases between. The CDR3 sequence is 12 residues long. Germline V gene sequence: CDR1 SGHTA, CDR2 FQGNSA. The CDR3 nucleotides read TGTGCCAGCAGCAATCGGGGCTATGGCTACACCTTC. Its protein product is CASSNRGYGYTF.

The chain recombines TRBV6-5 with TRBJ2-7, with D unresolved. Germline CDR1 is MNHEY and CDR2 is SVGAGI. This CDR3 region has 12 residues. Trimming cost V 5 bases and J 1 base, with 6 bases left between them. CDR3 amino acids: CASSLGSYEQYV. In DNA form, the CDR3 reads TGTGCCAGCAGTCTAGGTTCCTACGAGCAGTACGTC.

This chain links TRBV5-1 with TRBJ1-3; D perhaps matches TRBD1 (6 bases). Germline CDR1 and CDR2: SGHRS and YFSETQ. This CDR3 is built from 13 residues. V lost 0 bases, J lost 11 bases, and 12 bases lay in between. The CDR3 region is CASSLAGQRPIYF. DNA for the CDR3: TGCGCCAGCAGCTTGGCTGGACAGAGGCCCATATATTTT.

This clone was seen a single time. V is TRBV9 and J is TRBJ1-4, with TRBD1 as a possible D gene (6 bases). Germline CDR1 reads SGDLS; CDR2 reads YYNGEE. V lost 4 bases to trimming and J lost 8 bases, with 12 bases between them. This CDR3 is built from 13 residues. CDR3 amino acids: CASSPGQKEKLFF. CDR3 nucleotide sequence: TGTGCCAGCAGCCCGGGACAAAAAGAAAAACTGTTTTTT.

The chain links TRBV7-2 to TRBJ1-3, with D unclear. V was trimmed by 11 bases and J by 3 bases, leaving 14 bases between them. The CDR3 consists of 13 residues. CDR1 is SGHTA and CDR2 is FQGNSA in the germline V gene. In DNA, the CDR3 is TGTGCCGGGAGACCCGCGGGTGGAAACACCATATATTTT. This gives the protein CAGRPAGGNTIYF.

The sample holds a few counts of this clone. The rearrangement uses TRBV6-1 and TRBJ2-6; a possible D gene is TRBD1 (5 bases). The CDR3 runs 16 residues. From germline, CDR1 is MNHNS and CDR2 SASEGT. V lost 2 bases and J lost 0, with 8 bases in between. The CDR3 coding sequence is TGTGCCAGCAGTGAAAGGGGATTCTCTGGGGCCAACGTCCTGACTTTC. This gives the protein CASSERGFSGANVLTF.

This chain connects TRBV11-3 to TRBJ2-5, with TRBD2 as a possible D gene (7 bases). The germline V gene has CDR1 SGHNT and CDR2 YENEEA. V was shortened by 5 bases and J by 1 base, with 20 bases between the two germline ends. The CDR3 consists of 17 residues. This chain's CDR3 is CASSPGALAETQETQYF. The CDR3 DNA follows: TGTGCCAGCAGCCCAGGGGCCCTAGCGGAGACCCAAGAGACCCAGTACTTC.

The CDR3 DNA is TGTGCCAGTAGTACGACAGGGGGGGCTACCTACGAGCAGTACTTC. It translates to CASSTTGGATYEQYF. The chain employs TRBV19 and TRBJ2-7, with 9 bases that match TRBD1. Germline V gene lookup returns CDR1 LNHDA and CDR2 SQIVND (reference sequence). The CDR3 contains 15 residues. V lost 4 bases and J lost 2; bases outside the gene matches: 6.

This clone appeared a few times. Other DNA sequences in this specimen translate into the identical CDR3. The chain is built from TRBV27 and TRBJ1-2; D gene uncertain. The CDR3 has 15 residues. Looked up from germline, CDR1 is MNHEY and CDR2 is SMNVEV (reference sequence). The V and J ends lost 2 bases and 0 bases respectively, with 10 bases between them. Here the CDR3 DNA reads TGTGCCAGCAGTTTAAGCGGACTCACTAACTATGGCTACACCTTC. Translation gives CASSLSGLTNYGYTF.

The V and J genes are TRBV11-3 and TRBJ1-3; possible D gene TRBD1, 5 bases. CDR1 SGHNT and CDR2 YENEEA come from the germline V gene. The ends were cut back, 0 bases at V and 0 bases at J, with 12 bases in the middle. This CDR3 is built from 17 residues. CDR3 loop: CASSLDRSQASGNTIYF. The CDR3 DNA is TGTGCCAGCAGCTTAGATCGGTCACAGGCCTCTGGAAACACCATATATTTT.

The chain combines TRBV3-1 (or the pseudogene TRBV3-2) with TRBJ2-3; no clear D gene. Between the trimmed V and J ends, which lost 0 bases and 6 bases, there was a span of 7 bases. The CDR3 is 13 residues long. The germline V gene encodes CDR1 LGHDT and CDR2 YNNKEL (reference sequence). CDR3 amino acids: CASSQDLRDTQYF. The CDR3 bases are TGTGCCAGCAGCCAAGATCTTCGGGATACGCAGTATTTT.

This chain joins TRBV6-2 or TRBV6-3 and TRBJ1-5; no reliable D call. V lost 0 bases to trimming and J lost 6 bases, with 15 bases between them. This CDR3 is 16 amino acids long. Germline values: CDR1 MNHEY, CDR2 SVGEGT. The CDR3 sequence is CASSYSIGQNSQPQHF. CDR3 coding DNA: TGTGCCAGCAGTTACTCGATAGGCCAGAACAGTCAGCCCCAGCATTTT.

This clone has a handful of counts. The chain links TRBV24-1 to TRBJ1-5; D is unresolved. There are 14 residues in the CDR3. Germline-derived CDR1 and CDR2 are KGHDR and SFDVKD. The V and J ends lost 5 bases and 1 base respectively, with 8 bases between them. The CDR3 protein is CATSAAGSNQPQHF. The CDR3 DNA reads TGTGCCACCAGTGCGGCGGGGAGCAATCAGCCCCAGCATTTT.